The 14 T cell receptor beta chains presented below share a single source sample, sequenced in a study of blood T cells in healthy people across ages. A second PCR of about 7 to 12 cycles used a sample-barcoded 5' primer and a J-beta primer mix. TCRdb analysed the 5' RACE reads with MiXCR anew, one entry per CDR3 protein. The table shows 250,000 to 300,000 distinct CDR3 sequences, with roughly 27% occurring only once. The sample taken for sequencing was blood. These receptors were taken from a woman in her seventies in good health.

Only one count was recorded for this clonotype. The V and J genes are TRBV28 and TRBJ1-1; D is unresolved. The CDR3 runs 16 residues. V was trimmed by 5 bases and J by 0 bases, leaving 16 bases between them. Per germline, CDR1 MDHEN and CDR2 SYDVKM. The CDR3 DNA follows: TGTGCCAGCAGTGAAGGCGGGCTCAATGTGAACACTGAAGCTTTCTTT. Its protein product is CASSEGGLNVNTEAFF. The full variable domain, completed using reference TRBV28 and TRBJ1-1, is DVKVTQSSRYLVKRTGEKVFLECVQDMDHENMFWYRQDPGLGLRLIYFSYDVKMKEKGDIPEGYSVSREKKERFSLILESASTNQTSMYLCASSEGGLNVNTEAFFGQGTRLTVV.

The CDR3 DNA follows: TGTGCCAGCAGTTTAGGGACAGGGAGCTTTGGCTACACCTTC. This translates into CASSLGTGSFGYTF. The J gene is TRBJ1-2, the V gene TRBV28, with 9 bases matching TRBD1. CDR3 length: 14 amino acids. Per the germline V gene, CDR1 is MDHEN and CDR2 is SYDVKM. V lost 2 bases to trimming and J lost 7 bases; unmatched junction nucleotides: 5.

This clonotype was counted a few times. This chain joins TRBV29-1 and TRBJ2-7; TRBD1 matches at 11 bases. Germline CDR1 and CDR2: SQVTM and ANQGSEA. The CDR3 runs to 14 residues. The J segment lost 4 bases and the V segment lost 4 bases, leaving 6 bases of the junction unmatched. The CDR3 spells CSVGRTGGGYEQYF. For the CDR3, the DNA is TGCAGCGTTGGGAGGACAGGGGGCGGATACGAGCAGTACTTC.

The J gene is TRBJ2-2, the V gene TRBV6-5; D possibly corresponds to TRBD2 (6 bases). V gave up 4 bases and J gave up 5 bases, with 17 bases separating them. The CDR3 has 16 residues. CDR1 is MNHEY, CDR2 SVGAGI, per germline. This CDR3 is CASSSRRDVWTGELFF. CDR3 nucleotide sequence: TGTGCCAGCAGTTCCAGGAGGGATGTGTGGACCGGGGAGCTGTTTTTT.

This clonotype showed up just a few times. The chain recombines TRBV19 with TRBJ1-6; D gene uncertain. This CDR3 is 13 amino acids long. Trimming cost V 6 bases and J 10 bases, with 13 bases left between them. CDR1 and CDR2 from the germline V gene are LNHDA and SQIVND (reference sequence). CDR3 sequence reads: CASRYLADSPLHF. The CDR3 nucleotides read TGTGCCAGTAGGTACCTTGCAGACTCACCCCTCCACTTT.

CDR3 residues: CATDHSGANVLTF. CDR3 in DNA: TGTGCCACGGACCACTCTGGGGCCAACGTCCTGACTTTC. The J gene is TRBJ2-6, the V gene TRBV7-9; unclear D gene. V was shortened by 10 bases and J by 0 bases, with 7 bases between the two germline ends. This CDR3 comprises 13 residues. Germline V lookup: CDR1 SEHNR, CDR2 FQNEAQ (reference sequence).

The chain recombines TRBV27 with TRBJ1-4; unclear D gene. The CDR3 length is 13 residues. Germline CDR1 MNHEY, CDR2 SMNVEV (reference sequence). V gave up 7 bases and J gave up 0 bases, with 6 bases separating them. The CDR3 is CASNPTTNEKLFF. For the CDR3, the DNA is TGTGCCAGCAACCCCACAACTAATGAAAAACTGTTTTTT.

Only a few counts were recorded for this clonotype. The gene calls are TRBV6-1 and TRBJ2-5; D is tentatively TRBD1 or TRBD2 (6 bases each). This CDR3 is built from 14 residues. V lost 0 bases, J lost 4 bases, and 9 bases lay in between. Germline V lookup: CDR1 MNHNS, CDR2 SASEGT. This CDR3 is CASSEAGGGETQYF. CDR3 DNA sequence: TGTGCCAGCAGTGAAGCGGGGGGCGGAGAGACCCAGTACTTC.

This chain joins TRBV6-1 and TRBJ2-7; TRBD1 matches 8 bases. This CDR3 region has 17 residues. Germline values: CDR1 MNHNS, CDR2 SASEGT. V gave up 2 bases and J gave up 3 bases; unmatched junction bases: 12. The CDR3 region is CASSEYVGAGGFYEQYF. Written as DNA, the CDR3 is TGTGCCAGCAGTGAATACGTCGGGGCAGGGGGCTTCTACGAGCAGTACTTC.

The chain uses TRBV7-9 and TRBJ1-2; the D is unclear. Trimming removed 1 base at V and 2 bases at J, with 8 bases between. Per germline, CDR1 SEHNR and CDR2 FQNEAQ (reference sequence). There are 14 residues in the CDR3. CDR3 DNA: TGTGCCAGCAGCTTAGTTGCAACCAACTATGGCTACACCTTC. Translating it yields CASSLVATNYGYTF.

V is TRBV9 and J is TRBJ2-5; 10 bases agree with TRBD1. The J call is doubtful: the DNA matches TRBJ2-7 better. The CDR3 totals 15 residues. Germline V CDR1 and CDR2: SGDLS, YYNGEE. CDR3 bases: TGTGCCAGCAGCAGGGACAGGGGAGGCTCCTACGAGCAGTACTTC. It yields the protein CASSRDRGGSYEQYF.

The rearrangement uses TRBV3-1 and TRBJ2-5; D gene unclear. Per the germline V gene, CDR1 is LGHDT and CDR2 is YNNKEL (reference sequence). V was pared by 2 bases and J by 9 bases, with 10 bases between. The CDR3 spans 12 residues. The chain's CDR3 is CASSQNKGAQYF. CDR3 nucleotides: TGTGCCAGCAGCCAAAACAAGGGTGCCCAGTACTTC.

This clonotype was observed a few times. The CDR3 is CASSQGGNQPQHF. The CDR3 nucleotides are TGTGCCAGCAGCCAGGGTGGCAATCAGCCCCAGCATTTT. The rearrangement uses TRBV3-1 and TRBJ1-5; D uncertain. V was shortened by 3 bases and J by 2 bases, with 5 bases between the two germline ends. The CDR3 sequence is 13 residues long. The germline V gene has CDR1 LGHDT and CDR2 YNNKEL (reference sequence).

In its sample, this clonotype was seen a few times. The chain employs TRBV7-8 and TRBJ1-1; TRBD1 agrees at 8 bases. After removal of 1 base from V and 1 base from J, the junction contained 2 bases not matched to a gene. Germline V gene lookup returns CDR1 SGHVS and CDR2 FQNEAQ. The length of the CDR3 is 15 residues. CDR3 amino acids: CASSLVGQGNTEAFF. The CDR3 nucleotides read TGTGCCAGCAGCTTAGTAGGACAGGGGAACACTGAAGCTTTCTTT.